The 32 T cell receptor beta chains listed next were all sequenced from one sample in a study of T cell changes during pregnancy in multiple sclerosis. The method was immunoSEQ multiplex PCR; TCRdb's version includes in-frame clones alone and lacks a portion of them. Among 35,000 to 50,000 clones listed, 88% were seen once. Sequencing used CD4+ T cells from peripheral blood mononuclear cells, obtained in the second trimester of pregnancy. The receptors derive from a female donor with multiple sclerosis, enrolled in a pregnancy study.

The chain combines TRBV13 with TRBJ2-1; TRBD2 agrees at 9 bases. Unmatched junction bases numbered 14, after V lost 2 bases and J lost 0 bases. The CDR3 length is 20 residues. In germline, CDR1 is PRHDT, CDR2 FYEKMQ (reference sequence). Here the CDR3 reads CASSLYRRASGKSSYNEQFF. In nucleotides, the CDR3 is TGTGCCAGCAGCTTATATCGACGGGCTAGCGGGAAGAGCTCCTACAATGAGCAGTTCTTC.

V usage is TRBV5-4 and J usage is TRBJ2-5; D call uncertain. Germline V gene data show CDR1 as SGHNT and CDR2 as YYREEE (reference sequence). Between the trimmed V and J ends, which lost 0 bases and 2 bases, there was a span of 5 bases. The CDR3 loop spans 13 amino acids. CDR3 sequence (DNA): TGTGCCAGCAGCTTGGGACTTCAAGAGACCCAGTACTTC. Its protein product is CASSLGLQETQYF. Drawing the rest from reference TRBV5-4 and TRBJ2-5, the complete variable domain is ETGVTQSPTHLIKTRGQQVTLRCSSQSGHNTVSWYQQALGQGPQFIFQYYREEENGRGNFPPRFSGLQFPNYSSELNVNALELDDSALYLCASSLGLQETQYFGPGTRLLVL.

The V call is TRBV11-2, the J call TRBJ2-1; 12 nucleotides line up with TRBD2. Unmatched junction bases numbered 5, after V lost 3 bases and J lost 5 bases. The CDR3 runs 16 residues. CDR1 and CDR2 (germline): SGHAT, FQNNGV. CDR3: CASSFGLAGHDNEQFF. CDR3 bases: TGTGCCAGCAGCTTTGGACTAGCGGGACACGACAATGAGCAGTTCTTC.

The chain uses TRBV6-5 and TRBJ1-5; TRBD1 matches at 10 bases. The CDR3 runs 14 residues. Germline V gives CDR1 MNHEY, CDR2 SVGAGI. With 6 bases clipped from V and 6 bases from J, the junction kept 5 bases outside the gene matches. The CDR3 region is CASRGGQGSQPQHF. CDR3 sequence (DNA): TGTGCCAGCAGGGGGGGACAGGGGAGTCAGCCCCAGCATTTT.

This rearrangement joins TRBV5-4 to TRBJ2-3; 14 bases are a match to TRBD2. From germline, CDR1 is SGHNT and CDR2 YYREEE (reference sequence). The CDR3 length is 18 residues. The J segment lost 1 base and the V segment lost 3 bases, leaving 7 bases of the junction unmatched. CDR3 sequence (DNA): TGTGCCAGCAGCTCTCCGGGACTAGCGGGAGATCGCACAGATACGCAGTATTTT. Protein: CASSSPGLAGDRTDTQYF.

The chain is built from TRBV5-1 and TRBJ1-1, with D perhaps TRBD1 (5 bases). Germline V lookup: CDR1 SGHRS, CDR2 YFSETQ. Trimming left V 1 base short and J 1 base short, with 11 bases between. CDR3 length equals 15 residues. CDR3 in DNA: TGCGCCAGCAGCTTGCACGGGCAGGGGAACACTGAAGCTTTCTTT. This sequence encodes CASSLHGQGNTEAFF.

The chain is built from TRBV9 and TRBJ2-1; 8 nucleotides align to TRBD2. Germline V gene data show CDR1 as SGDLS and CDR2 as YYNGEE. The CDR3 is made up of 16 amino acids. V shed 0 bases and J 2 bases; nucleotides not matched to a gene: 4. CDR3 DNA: TGTGCCAGCAGCGTAGGCCCGGGAGGGCCCTACAATGAGCAGTTCTTC. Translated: CASSVGPGGPYNEQFF.

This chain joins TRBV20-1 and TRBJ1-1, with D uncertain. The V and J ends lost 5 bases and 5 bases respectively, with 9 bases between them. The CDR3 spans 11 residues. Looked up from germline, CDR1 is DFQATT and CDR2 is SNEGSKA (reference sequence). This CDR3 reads CSAPRGTEAFF. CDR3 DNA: TGCAGTGCTCCCCGGGGTACTGAAGCTTTCTTT.

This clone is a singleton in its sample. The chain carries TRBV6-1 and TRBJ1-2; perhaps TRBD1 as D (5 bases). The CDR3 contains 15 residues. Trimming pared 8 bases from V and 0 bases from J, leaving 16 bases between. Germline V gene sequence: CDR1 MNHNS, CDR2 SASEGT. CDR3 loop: CASLAGPKANYGYTF. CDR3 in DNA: TGTGCCAGCCTCGCGGGACCGAAGGCTAACTATGGCTACACCTTC.

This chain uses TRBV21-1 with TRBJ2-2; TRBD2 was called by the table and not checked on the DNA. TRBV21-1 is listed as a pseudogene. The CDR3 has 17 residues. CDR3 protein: CASSAPPRGRNTGELFF. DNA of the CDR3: TGTGCCAGCAGCGCCCCTCCGCGCGGCAGGAACACCGGGGAGCTGTTTTTT.

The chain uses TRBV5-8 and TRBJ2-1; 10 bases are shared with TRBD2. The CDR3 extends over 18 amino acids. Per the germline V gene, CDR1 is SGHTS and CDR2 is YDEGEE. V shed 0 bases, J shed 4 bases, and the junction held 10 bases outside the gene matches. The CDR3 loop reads CASSLASLLAGVYNEQFF. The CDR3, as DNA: TGTGCCAGCAGCTTGGCCTCCCTGCTAGCGGGAGTATACAATGAGCAGTTCTTC.

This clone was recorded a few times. The CDR3 loop is CASSLVASGIYEQYF. The CDR3 nucleotides are TGTGCCAGCAGCTTGGTGGCTAGCGGGATCTACGAGCAGTACTTC. The genes are TRBV5-4 and TRBJ2-7; 9 nucleotides align to TRBD2. Trimming at V came to 0 bases and at J to 3 bases, leaving 4 bases not matched to a gene. This CDR3 region has 15 residues. Looked up from germline, CDR1 is SGHNT and CDR2 is YYREEE (reference sequence).

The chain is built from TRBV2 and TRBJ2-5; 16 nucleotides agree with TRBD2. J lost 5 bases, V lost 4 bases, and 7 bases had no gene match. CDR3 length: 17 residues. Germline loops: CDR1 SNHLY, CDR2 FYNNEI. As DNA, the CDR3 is TGTGCCAGCAGTGGGCCGGGACTAGCGGGAGGGCGGGAGACCCAGTACTTC. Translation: CASSGPGLAGGRETQYF.

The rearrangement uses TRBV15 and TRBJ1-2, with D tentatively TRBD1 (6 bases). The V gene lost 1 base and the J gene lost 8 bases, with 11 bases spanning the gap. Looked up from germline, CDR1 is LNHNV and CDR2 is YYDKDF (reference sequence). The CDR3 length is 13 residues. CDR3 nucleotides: TGTGCCACCAGCAGAGTACGGGGGGGCGGCTACACCTTC. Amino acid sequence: CATSRVRGGGYTF. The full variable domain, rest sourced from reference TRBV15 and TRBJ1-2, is DAMVIQNPRYQVTQFGKPVTLSCSQTLNHNVMYWYQQKSSQAPKLLFHYYDKDFNNEADTPDNFQSRRPNTSFCFLDIRSPGLGDTAMYLCATSRVRGGGYTFGSGTRLTVV.

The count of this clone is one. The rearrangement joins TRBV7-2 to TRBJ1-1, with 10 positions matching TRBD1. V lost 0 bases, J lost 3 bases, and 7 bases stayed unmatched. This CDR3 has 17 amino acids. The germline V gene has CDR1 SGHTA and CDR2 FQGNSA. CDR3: CASSLAFGQGDDTEAFF. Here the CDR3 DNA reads TGTGCCAGCAGCTTAGCGTTTGGACAGGGGGACGACACTGAAGCTTTCTTT.

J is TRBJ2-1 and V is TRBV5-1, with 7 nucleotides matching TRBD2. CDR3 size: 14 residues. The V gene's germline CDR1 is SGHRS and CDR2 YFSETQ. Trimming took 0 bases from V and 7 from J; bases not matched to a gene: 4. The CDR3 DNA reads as TGCGCCAGCAGCTTGGTACACGGGGGGAATGAGCAGTTCTTC. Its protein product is CASSLVHGGNEQFF.

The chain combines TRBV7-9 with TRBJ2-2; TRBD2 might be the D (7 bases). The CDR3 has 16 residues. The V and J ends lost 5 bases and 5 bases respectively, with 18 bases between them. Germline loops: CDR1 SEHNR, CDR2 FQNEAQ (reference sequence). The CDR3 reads CASSPWGGAETGELFF. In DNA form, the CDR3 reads TGTGCCAGCAGCCCCTGGGGGGGGGCAGAGACCGGGGAGCTGTTTTTT.

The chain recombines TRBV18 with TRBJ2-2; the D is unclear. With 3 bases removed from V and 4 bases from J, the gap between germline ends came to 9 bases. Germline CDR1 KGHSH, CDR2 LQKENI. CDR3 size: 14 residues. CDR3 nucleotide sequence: TGTGCCAGCTCACCCTTACATGGCACCGGGGAGCTGTTTTTT. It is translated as CASSPLHGTGELFF.

The CDR3 region has the DNA TGCAGCGTTGCTAGGGGCGATAGATACGAGCAGTACTTC. Its translation is CSVARGDRYEQYF. The rearrangement uses TRBV29-1 and TRBJ2-7; D might be TRBD1 (5 bases). Trimming stripped 4 bases from V and 4 bases from J, with 14 bases between. Germline V gives CDR1 SQVTM, CDR2 ANQGSEA. The CDR3 spans 13 residues.

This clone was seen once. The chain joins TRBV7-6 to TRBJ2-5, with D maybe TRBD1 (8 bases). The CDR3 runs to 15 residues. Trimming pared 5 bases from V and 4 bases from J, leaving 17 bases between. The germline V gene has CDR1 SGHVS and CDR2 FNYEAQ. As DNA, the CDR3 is TGTGCCAGCAGCCTGAGGGGGGGGACAGGAGAGACCCAGTACTTC. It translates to CASSLRGGTGETQYF.

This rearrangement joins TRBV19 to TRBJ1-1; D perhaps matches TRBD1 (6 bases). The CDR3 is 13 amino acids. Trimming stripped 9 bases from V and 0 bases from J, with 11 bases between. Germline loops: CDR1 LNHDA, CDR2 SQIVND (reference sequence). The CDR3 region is CASLGQMNTEAFF. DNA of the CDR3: TGTGCCAGCCTAGGACAGATGAACACTGAAGCTTTCTTT.

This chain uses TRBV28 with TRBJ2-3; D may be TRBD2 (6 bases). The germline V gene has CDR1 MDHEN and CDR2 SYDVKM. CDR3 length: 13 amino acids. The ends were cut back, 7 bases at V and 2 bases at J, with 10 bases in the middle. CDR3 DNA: TGTGCCAGCACGGGACTCACCACAGATACGCAGTATTTT. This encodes CASTGLTTDTQYF.

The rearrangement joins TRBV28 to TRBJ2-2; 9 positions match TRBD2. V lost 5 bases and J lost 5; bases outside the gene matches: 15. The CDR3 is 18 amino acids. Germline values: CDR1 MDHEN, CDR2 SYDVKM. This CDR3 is CASSPPTAGGLGTGELFF. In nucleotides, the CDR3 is TGTGCCAGCAGTCCCCCCACGGCGGGAGGGCTTGGGACCGGGGAGCTGTTTTTT.

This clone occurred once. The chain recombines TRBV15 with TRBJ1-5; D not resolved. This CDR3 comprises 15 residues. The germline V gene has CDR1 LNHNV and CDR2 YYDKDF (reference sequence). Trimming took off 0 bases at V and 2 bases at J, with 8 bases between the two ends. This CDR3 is CATSRDPGRNQPQHF. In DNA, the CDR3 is TGTGCCACCAGCAGAGATCCTGGCCGCAATCAGCCCCAGCATTTT.

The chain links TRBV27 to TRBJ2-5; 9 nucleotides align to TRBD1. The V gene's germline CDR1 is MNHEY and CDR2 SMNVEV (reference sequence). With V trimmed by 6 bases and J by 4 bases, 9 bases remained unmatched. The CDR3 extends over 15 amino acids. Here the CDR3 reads CASRTTGGRGETQYF. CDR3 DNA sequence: TGTGCCAGCAGAACGACAGGGGGTAGGGGAGAGACCCAGTACTTC.

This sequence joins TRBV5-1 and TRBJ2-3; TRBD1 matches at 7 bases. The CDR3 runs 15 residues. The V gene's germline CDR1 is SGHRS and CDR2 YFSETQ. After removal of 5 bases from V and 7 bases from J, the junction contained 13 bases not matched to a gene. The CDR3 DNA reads TGCGCCAGCAGGCAGACAGGGACGGCGAGGAATACGCAGTATTTT. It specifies CASRQTGTARNTQYF. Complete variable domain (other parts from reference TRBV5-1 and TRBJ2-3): KAGVTQTPRYLIKTRGQQVTLSCSPISGHRSVSWYQQTPGQGLQFLFEYFSETQRNKGNFPGRFSGRQFSNSRSEMNVSTLELGDSALYLCASRQTGTARNTQYFGPGTRLTVL.

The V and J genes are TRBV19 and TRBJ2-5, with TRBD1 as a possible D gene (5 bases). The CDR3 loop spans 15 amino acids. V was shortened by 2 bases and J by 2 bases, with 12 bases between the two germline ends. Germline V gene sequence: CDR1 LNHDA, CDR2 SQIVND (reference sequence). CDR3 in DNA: TGTGCCAGTAGTATAAGCCAGGGCCATCAAGAGACCCAGTACTTC. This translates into CASSISQGHQETQYF.

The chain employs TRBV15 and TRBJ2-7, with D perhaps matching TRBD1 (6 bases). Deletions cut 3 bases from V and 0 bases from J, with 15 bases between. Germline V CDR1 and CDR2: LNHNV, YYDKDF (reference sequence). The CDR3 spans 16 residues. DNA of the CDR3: TGTGCCACCAGCAGCGGACCAGGGGCCACCTCCTACGAGCAGTACTTC. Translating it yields CATSSGPGATSYEQYF.

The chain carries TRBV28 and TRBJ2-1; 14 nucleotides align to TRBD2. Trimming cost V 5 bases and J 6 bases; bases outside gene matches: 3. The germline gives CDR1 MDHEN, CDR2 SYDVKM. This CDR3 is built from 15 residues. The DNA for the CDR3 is TGTGCCAGCAGTACCGGGACTAGCGGGAGCAATGAGCAGTTCTTC. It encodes CASSTGTSGSNEQFF.

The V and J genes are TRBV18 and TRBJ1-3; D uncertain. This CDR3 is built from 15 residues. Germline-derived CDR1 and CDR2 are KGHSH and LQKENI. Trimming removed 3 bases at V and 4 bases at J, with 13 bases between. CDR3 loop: CASSPNRERGNTIYF. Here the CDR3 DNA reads TGTGCCAGCTCACCGAACCGGGAGCGAGGAAACACCATATATTTT. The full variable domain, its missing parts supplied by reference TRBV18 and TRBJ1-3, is NAGVMQNPRHLVRRRGQEARLRCSPMKGHSHVYWYRQLPEEGLKFMVYLQKENIIDESGMPKERFSAEFPKEGPSILRIQQVVRGDSAAYFCASSPNRERGNTIYFGEGSWLTVV.

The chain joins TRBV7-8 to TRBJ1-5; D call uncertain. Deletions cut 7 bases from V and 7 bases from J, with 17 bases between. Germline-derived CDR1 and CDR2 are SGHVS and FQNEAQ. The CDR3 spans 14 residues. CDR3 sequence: CASTPTVLWQPQHF. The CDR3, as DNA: TGTGCCAGCACCCCGACTGTACTGTGGCAGCCCCAGCATTTT.

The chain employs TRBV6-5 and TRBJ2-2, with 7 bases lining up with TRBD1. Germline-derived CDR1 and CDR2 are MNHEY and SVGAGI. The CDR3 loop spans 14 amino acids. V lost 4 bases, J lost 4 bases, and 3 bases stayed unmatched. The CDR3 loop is CASSLQGSTGELFF. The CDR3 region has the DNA TGTGCCAGCAGTTTACAGGGGAGCACCGGGGAGCTGTTTTTT.